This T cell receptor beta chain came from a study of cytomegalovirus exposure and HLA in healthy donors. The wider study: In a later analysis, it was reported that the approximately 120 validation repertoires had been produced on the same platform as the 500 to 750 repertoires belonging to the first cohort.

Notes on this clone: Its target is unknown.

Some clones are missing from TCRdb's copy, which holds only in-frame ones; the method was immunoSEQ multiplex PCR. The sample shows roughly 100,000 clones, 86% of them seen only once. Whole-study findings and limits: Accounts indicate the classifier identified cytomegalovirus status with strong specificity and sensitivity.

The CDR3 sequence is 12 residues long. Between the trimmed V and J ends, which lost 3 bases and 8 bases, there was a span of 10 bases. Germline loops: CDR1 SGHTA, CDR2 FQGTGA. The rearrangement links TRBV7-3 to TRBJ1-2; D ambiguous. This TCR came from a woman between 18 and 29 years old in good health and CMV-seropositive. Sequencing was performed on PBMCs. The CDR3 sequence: CASSLGRWGYTF. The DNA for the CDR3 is TGTGCCAGCAGCTTGGGGAGGTGGGGCTACACCTTC.